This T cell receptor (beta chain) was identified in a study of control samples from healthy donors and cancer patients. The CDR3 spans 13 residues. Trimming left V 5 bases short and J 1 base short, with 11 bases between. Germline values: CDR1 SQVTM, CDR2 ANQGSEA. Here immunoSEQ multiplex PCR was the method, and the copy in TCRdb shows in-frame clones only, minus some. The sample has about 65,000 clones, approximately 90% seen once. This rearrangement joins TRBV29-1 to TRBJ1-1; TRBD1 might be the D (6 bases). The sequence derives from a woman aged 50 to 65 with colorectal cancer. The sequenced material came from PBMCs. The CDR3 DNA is TGCAGCGTTTATCCGACAGGGAACACTGAAGCTTTCTTT. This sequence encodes CSVYPTGNTEAFF.